The 31 T cell receptor beta chains in this list originate from one sample, sequenced in a study of shared clonotypes between healthy human individuals. Some clones are missing from TCRdb's copy, which holds only in-frame ones; the method was immunoSEQ multiplex PCR. The sample has roughly 890,000 clones, about 92% seen once. The naive CD8 fraction comprised CD45RO-negative cells positively selected for CCR7 and excluded terminally differentiated effector memory CD45RA+ cells. Sequenced: naive CD8+ T cells sorted from blood. These TCRs come from a man between 25 and 39 years old in good health.

V gene TRBV7-9 combines with J gene TRBJ2-1, with 9 positions matching TRBD2. The CDR3 loop spans 15 amino acids. V dropped 7 bases and J dropped 1; count of bases not matched to a gene: 5. CDR1 SEHNR and CDR2 FQNEAQ come from the germline V gene (reference sequence). CDR3 protein: CASMGSGGSYNEQFF. CDR3 nucleotides: TGTGCCAGCATGGGTAGCGGGGGTTCCTACAATGAGCAGTTCTTC.

CDR3 in amino acids: CASSVARGREAFF. CDR3 in DNA: TGTGCCAGCAGTGTCGCCCGGGGACGCGAAGCTTTCTTT. The rearrangement links TRBV27 to TRBJ1-1; possible D gene TRBD1, 5 bases. Trimming pared 5 bases from V and 8 bases from J, leaving 15 bases between. Germline CDR1 and CDR2: MNHEY and SMNVEV (reference sequence). This CDR3 spans 13 amino acids.

The J gene is TRBJ1-1, the V gene TRBV19; D uncertain. Germline CDR1 reads LNHDA; CDR2 reads SQIVND (reference sequence). This CDR3 has 13 amino acids. V was trimmed by 6 bases and J by 3 bases, leaving 11 bases between them. CDR3 nucleotide sequence: TGTGCCAGTAGGGCCGGTATGGACACTGAAGCTTTCTTT. Protein sequence: CASRAGMDTEAFF. Full variable domain (remainder filled in from reference TRBV19 and TRBJ1-1): DGGITQSPKYLFRKEGQNVTLSCEQNLNHDAMYWYRQDPGQGLRLIYYSQIVNDFQKGDIAEGYSVSREKKESFPLTVTSAQKNPTAFYLCASRAGMDTEAFFGQGTRLTVV.

This chain uses TRBV14 with TRBJ1-4, with a weak D call TRBD1 (6 bases). From germline, CDR1 is SGHDN and CDR2 FVKESK. V lost 4 bases and J lost 6, with 15 bases in between. The CDR3 consists of 15 residues. The CDR3 nucleotides read TGTGCCAGCAGCCTACAGACCGGGACATATGAAAAACTGTTTTTT. Protein product: CASSLQTGTYEKLFF.

The chain recombines TRBV6-1 with TRBJ1-4; tentative D call: TRBD1 (5 bases). V lost 4 bases to trimming and J lost 10 bases, with 19 bases between them. CDR3 size: 15 residues. CDR1 and CDR2 from the germline V gene are MNHNS and SASEGT. The DNA of the CDR3 is TGTGCCAGCAGTGCCCCCCAGGGATCATTTGGAAAACTGTTTTTT. Protein product: CASSAPQGSFGKLFF.

With regard to this clone: The identical CDR3 is also encoded by other nucleotide sequences in the sample. This chain links TRBV27 with TRBJ1-1, with D tentatively TRBD1 (5 bases). The ends were cut back, 0 bases at V and 4 bases at J, with 9 bases in the middle. Per germline, CDR1 MNHEY and CDR2 SMNVEV (reference sequence). This CDR3 comprises 14 residues. CDR3 residues: CASSLSRGFTEAFF. DNA for the CDR3: TGTGCCAGCAGTTTATCGAGGGGTTTCACTGAAGCTTTCTTT.

Turning to this clone: Within the sample, other DNA sequences also encode this same CDR3. This chain connects TRBV28 to TRBJ2-2; D ambiguous. CDR3 length equals 13 residues. The V and J ends lost 3 bases and 1 base respectively, with 3 bases between them. Germline CDR1 reads MDHEN; CDR2 reads SYDVKM. CDR3 in DNA: TGTGCCAGCAGTTTTGTGAACACCGGGGAGCTGTTTTTT. This gives the protein CASSFVNTGELFF. Filled out from reference TRBV28 and TRBJ2-2, the complete variable domain reads DVKVTQSSRYLVKRTGEKVFLECVQDMDHENMFWYRQDPGLGLRLIYFSYDVKMKEKGDIPEGYSVSREKKERFSLILESASTNQTSMYLCASSFVNTGELFFGEGSRLTVL.

The chain employs TRBV19 and TRBJ2-3; 10 nucleotides agree with TRBD1. V dropped 4 bases and J dropped 4; count of bases not matched to a gene: 11. The CDR3 extends over 17 amino acids. Per germline, CDR1 LNHDA and CDR2 SQIVND (reference sequence). The CDR3 loop reads CASSTTPGTGDADTQYF. CDR3 nucleotides: TGTGCCAGTAGTACGACCCCCGGGACAGGGGATGCAGATACGCAGTATTTT.

This chain joins TRBV5-1 and TRBJ1-1, with 7 positions matching TRBD1. Per the germline V gene, CDR1 is SGHRS and CDR2 is YFSETQ. With 4 bases clipped from V and 0 bases from J, the junction kept 6 bases outside the gene matches. The CDR3 is 15 residues long. CDR3 region: CASSPIQGMNTEAFF. The CDR3 nucleotides read TGCGCCAGCAGCCCGATACAGGGGATGAACACTGAAGCTTTCTTT.

With regard to this clone: Other nucleotide sequences in the sample specify the same CDR3. The J gene is TRBJ2-7, the V gene TRBV5-4, with D perhaps matching TRBD1 or TRBD2 (5 bases each). The CDR3 contains 14 residues. The germline V gene has CDR1 SGHNT and CDR2 YYREEE (reference sequence). V lost 4 bases and J 4 bases, leaving 15 bases between the germline ends. CDR3 DNA: TGTGCCAGCAGCCCCGGGACCGGGGAGTACGAGCAGTACTTC. Translation: CASSPGTGEYEQYF. Complete variable domain (other parts from reference TRBV5-4 and TRBJ2-7): ETGVTQSPTHLIKTRGQQVTLRCSSQSGHNTVSWYQQALGQGPQFIFQYYREEENGRGNFPPRFSGLQFPNYSSELNVNALELDDSALYLCASSPGTGEYEQYFGPGTRLTVT.

Of note for this clone: Other DNA sequences of this sample code for an identical CDR3. The genes are TRBV4-1 and TRBJ1-1; D is uncertain. Germline values: CDR1 MGHRA, CDR2 YSYEKL. Trimming stripped 1 base from V and 2 bases from J, with 5 bases between. This CDR3 region has 13 residues. The CDR3 DNA follows: TGCGCCAGCAGCCAAGTCGCTAACACTGAAGCTTTCTTT. Protein product: CASSQVANTEAFF.

This clone appeared a single time. V and J are TRBV7-6 and TRBJ1-2, with 7 nucleotides matching TRBD1. V gave up 4 bases and J gave up 6 bases; unmatched junction bases: 5. Germline CDR1 and CDR2: SGHVS and FNYEAQ. CDR3 length: 13 amino acids. The CDR3 reads CASSYRQGDGYTF. In DNA form, the CDR3 reads TGTGCCAGCAGCTATAGGCAGGGGGATGGCTACACCTTC.

The chain uses TRBV4-1 and TRBJ2-6, with D unresolved. V shed 0 bases and J shed 1 base, with 7 bases lying between them. The CDR3 is 16 residues long. The germline V gene encodes CDR1 MGHRA and CDR2 YSYEKL. In DNA, the CDR3 is TGCGCCAGCAGCCAAGAGTATCGGTCTGGGGCCAACGTCCTGACTTTC. Encoded protein: CASSQEYRSGANVLTF.

V is TRBV28 and J is TRBJ2-1; no clear D gene. The CDR3 contains 11 residues. CDR1 is MDHEN, CDR2 SYDVKM, per germline. V was pared by 8 bases and J by 12 bases, with 14 bases between. The CDR3 spells CASEGSYGQFF. CDR3 in DNA: TGTGCCAGCGAAGGCAGTTACGGGCAGTTCTTC. The full variable domain, with the rest looked up from reference TRBV28 and TRBJ2-1, is DVKVTQSSRYLVKRTGEKVFLECVQDMDHENMFWYRQDPGLGLRLIYFSYDVKMKEKGDIPEGYSVSREKKERFSLILESASTNQTSMYLCASEGSYGQFFGPGTRLTVL.

This chain connects TRBV28 to TRBJ2-5; D is perhaps TRBD2 (5 bases). The CDR3 length is 14 residues. With 5 bases removed from V and 2 bases from J, the gap between germline ends came to 12 bases. In germline, CDR1 is MDHEN, CDR2 SYDVKM. This CDR3 is CASSSYRGQETQYF. In nucleotides, the CDR3 is TGTGCCAGCAGTAGTTACCGGGGACAAGAGACCCAGTACTTC.

As DNA, the CDR3 is TGTGCCAGCAGTTTATCTCCCGTCCGGAGCAATCAGCCCCAGCATTTT. It encodes CASSLSPVRSNQPQHF. The chain carries TRBV28 and TRBJ1-5; D is unclear. CDR3 length equals 16 residues. Trimming took 1 base from V and 1 from J, leaving 11 bases between them. Germline CDR1 and CDR2: MDHEN and SYDVKM.

This clone was counted a single time. The CDR3 region is CASSPSTFRPEAFF. The CDR3 DNA follows: TGTGCCAGCAGCCCCTCCACCTTTCGTCCTGAAGCTTTCTTT. This chain joins TRBV11-2 and TRBJ1-1; D remains ambiguous. CDR1 and CDR2 (germline): SGHAT, FQNNGV. V was pared by 5 bases and J by 6 bases, with 16 bases between. The CDR3 has 14 amino acids.

The chain couples TRBV14 to TRBJ1-2; D gene uncertain. The V end lost 4 bases, the J end lost 0 bases, and 18 bases lay between the germline ends. This CDR3 contains 17 residues. The germline CDR1 and CDR2 sequences are SGHDN and FVKESK. CDR3 residues: CASSPPWSGPANYGYTF. The CDR3 bases are TGTGCCAGCAGCCCTCCTTGGTCGGGCCCAGCTAACTATGGCTACACCTTC.

This chain connects TRBV11-2 to TRBJ2-5; perhaps TRBD1 as D (9 bases). Germline CDR1 is SGHAT and CDR2 is FQNNGV. V was trimmed by 2 bases and J by 1 base, leaving 20 bases between them. The CDR3 contains 18 residues. The CDR3 bases are TGTGCCAGCAGCTTACTGATTGGGACAGGGACTAGCCAAGAGACCCAGTACTTC. Translation gives CASSLLIGTGTSQETQYF.

The J gene is TRBJ2-1, the V gene TRBV9; 8 nucleotides agree with TRBD1. With 1 base clipped from V and 10 bases from J, the junction kept 7 bases outside the gene matches. Germline assignment: CDR1 SGDLS and CDR2 YYNGEE. The CDR3 spans 14 residues. CDR3 loop: CASSVWGTGGEQFF. DNA for the CDR3: TGTGCCAGCAGCGTATGGGGGACAGGCGGAGAGCAGTTCTTC.

This clone is a singleton in its sample. The chain links TRBV6-5 to TRBJ2-7, with a possible D match to TRBD1 (6 bases). Germline V CDR1 and CDR2: MNHEY, SVGAGI. CDR3 length: 13 amino acids. The V end was cut by 7 bases, the J end by 4 bases, with 14 bases between. CDR3 loop: CASTSRGFYEQYF. In DNA form, the CDR3 reads TGTGCCAGCACCTCGAGGGGGTTTTACGAGCAGTACTTC.

The V and J genes are TRBV2 and TRBJ2-2, with D possibly TRBD2 on 6 matching bases. The CDR3 has 16 residues. The V end lost 8 bases, the J end lost 0 bases, and 16 bases lay between the germline ends. CDR1 is SNHLY, CDR2 FYNNEI, per germline. CDR3 region: CASWDASVSNTGELFF. The CDR3 nucleotides are TGTGCCAGCTGGGATGCTAGCGTTTCGAACACCGGGGAGCTGTTTTTT.

The gene calls are TRBV30 and TRBJ1-1; tentatively, D is TRBD1 (5 bases). CDR3 length equals 14 residues. The germline V and J ends were trimmed by 4 bases and 1 base, with 13 bases remaining between them. Germline CDR1 GTSNPN, CDR2 SVGIG (reference sequence). The CDR3 reads CAWNPGYTNTEAFF. The CDR3 bases are TGTGCCTGGAACCCAGGGTATACGAACACTGAAGCTTTCTTT.

This chain uses TRBV15 with TRBJ2-1; 7 bases map to TRBD1. Germline trimming cut 11 bases from V and 0 bases from J; bases unmatched to any gene: 7. Germline CDR1 is LNHNV and CDR2 is YYDKDF (reference sequence). CDR3 length: 14 residues. The CDR3 sequence is CAAQGDSSYNEQFF. The CDR3 DNA is TGTGCCGCCCAAGGGGACAGCTCCTACAATGAGCAGTTCTTC.

The CDR3 DNA follows: TGCGCCAGCAGCCACGATATAGTCTACGAGCAGTACTTC. It is translated as CASSHDIVYEQYF. This chain joins TRBV4-1 and TRBJ2-7; D call uncertain. The germline V gene has CDR1 MGHRA and CDR2 YSYEKL. The CDR3 contains 13 residues. The ends were cut back, 3 bases at V and 3 bases at J, with 9 bases in the middle.

A word on this clone: A far bigger clonotype differs at one base, so this is likely a read error. This chain links TRBV6-1 with TRBJ2-2; D is uncertain. Trimming removed 5 bases from V and 2 bases from J, with 0 bases in between. CDR3 length: 11 amino acids. The germline V gene has CDR1 MNHNS and CDR2 SASEGT. CDR3 loop: CASSNTGELFF. CDR3 nucleotides: TGTGCCAGCAGTAACACCGGGGAGCTGTTTTTT.

This clone was seen a few times. This sample includes further DNA sequences coding for the same CDR3. V gene TRBV28 combines with J gene TRBJ2-7; D uncertain. V gave up 5 bases and J gave up 0 bases, with 5 bases separating them. The CDR3 is made up of 12 amino acids. The V gene's germline CDR1 is MDHEN and CDR2 SYDVKM. CDR3 DNA sequence: TGTGCCAGCAGTCCAACCTCCTACGAGCAGTACTTC. Amino acids: CASSPTSYEQYF.

The CDR3 nucleotides read TGTGCCAGCACCCCACAGGGTAACACCGGGGAGCTGTTTTTT. This gives the protein CASTPQGNTGELFF. The rearrangement joins TRBV6-5 to TRBJ2-2, with D possibly TRBD1 on 6 matching bases. In germline, CDR1 is MNHEY, CDR2 SVGAGI. The CDR3 spans 14 residues. The V gene lost 7 bases and the J gene lost 2 bases, with 11 bases spanning the gap.

The chain combines TRBV19 with TRBJ2-6; 7 positions match TRBD1. V gave up 5 bases and J gave up 2 bases; unmatched junction bases: 6. Germline V gives CDR1 LNHDA, CDR2 SQIVND (reference sequence). CDR3 length: 16 amino acids. CDR3 DNA: TGTGCCAGTAGTGCAGCCGGGACAGCTGGGGCCAACGTCCTGACTTTC. It encodes CASSAAGTAGANVLTF.

This chain connects TRBV9 to TRBJ2-1; 10 nucleotides agree with TRBD2. J gave up 7 bases and V 0 bases, and 10 bases lay outside the gene matches. This CDR3 is built from 17 residues. Germline assignment: CDR1 SGDLS and CDR2 YYNGEE. For the CDR3, the DNA is TGTGCCAGCAGCGTAGAGGGTAAACTAGCGGGAAAGAATGAGCAGTTCTTC. It is translated as CASSVEGKLAGKNEQFF.

The chain has TRBV7-9 and TRBJ1-1; D is unclear. V was cut by 3 bases and J by 0 bases, with 11 bases left in between. There are 15 residues in the CDR3. CDR1 is SEHNR, CDR2 FQNEAQ, per germline (reference sequence). As DNA, the CDR3 is TGTGCCAGCAGCTTCGGTGGTGGGGTGAACACTGAAGCTTTCTTT. Translation gives CASSFGGGVNTEAFF.